The entry below describes one T cell receptor beta chain. This entry belongs to a study of blood T cell repertoires in COVID-19. Whole-study context: Italy, Spain and the United States were the sources of the convalescent and acute COVID-19 samples. T cells, B-cell-depleted T cells, or PBMCs supplied cDNA or gDNA.

Method: immunoSEQ multiplex PCR; TCRdb's copy keeps in-frame clones and lacks some. Of roughly 300,000 clones listed, over 75% are singletons. From germline, CDR1 is MDHEN and CDR2 SYDVKM. The CDR3 consists of 15 residues. V dropped 1 base and J dropped 6; count of bases not matched to a gene: 5. The clonotype comes from a woman in her 30s with COVID-19, enrolled during active disease. The sample taken for sequencing was peripheral blood. The rearrangement uses TRBV28 and TRBJ1-2; 10 bases are a match to TRBD1. The CDR3: CASSLFGQGENGYTF. As DNA, the CDR3 is TGTGCCAGCAGTTTATTTGGACAGGGGGAAAATGGCTACACCTTC.